This TCR beta chain was found in a study of cytomegalovirus exposure and HLA in healthy donors. PCR used 60 Vbeta primers and 13 Jbeta primers. Generated by immunoSEQ multiplex PCR, the TCRdb table keeps only in-frame clones and is missing some. The repertoire has fewer than 200,000 clones, more than 80% of them found once; the top ten carry about 7%. Germline CDR1 MNHNY, CDR2 SVGAGI (reference sequence). V shed 5 bases and J 4 bases; nucleotides not matched to a gene: 4. This CDR3 is 13 amino acids long. Sequencing used PBMCs. The chain employs TRBV6-6 and TRBJ2-7, with 8 bases identical to TRBD1. This receptor was identified in a woman between 25 and 40 years old in good health and CMV-seropositive. CDR3 in DNA: TGTGCCAGCAGTACAGGGGGACCTTACGAGCAGTACTTC. Translation: CASSTGGPYEQYF.